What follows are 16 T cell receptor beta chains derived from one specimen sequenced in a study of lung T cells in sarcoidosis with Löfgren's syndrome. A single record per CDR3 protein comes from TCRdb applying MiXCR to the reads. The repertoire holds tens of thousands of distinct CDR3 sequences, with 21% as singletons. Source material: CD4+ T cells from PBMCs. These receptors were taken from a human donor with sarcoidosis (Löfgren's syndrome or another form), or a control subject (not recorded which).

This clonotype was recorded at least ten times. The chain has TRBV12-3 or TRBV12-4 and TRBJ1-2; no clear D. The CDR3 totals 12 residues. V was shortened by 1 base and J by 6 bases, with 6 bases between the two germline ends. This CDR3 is CASSLEEDGYTF. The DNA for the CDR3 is TGTGCCAGCAGTTTAGAAGAGGATGGCTACACCTTC.

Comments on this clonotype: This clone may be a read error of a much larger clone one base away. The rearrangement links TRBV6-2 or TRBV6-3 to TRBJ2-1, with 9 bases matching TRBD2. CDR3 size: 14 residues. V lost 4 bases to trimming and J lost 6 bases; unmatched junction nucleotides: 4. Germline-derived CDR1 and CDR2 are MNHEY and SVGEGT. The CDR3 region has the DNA TGTGCCAGCAGTTTTAGCGGGAGAGTCAATGAGCAGTTCTTC. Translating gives CASSFSGRVNEQFF.

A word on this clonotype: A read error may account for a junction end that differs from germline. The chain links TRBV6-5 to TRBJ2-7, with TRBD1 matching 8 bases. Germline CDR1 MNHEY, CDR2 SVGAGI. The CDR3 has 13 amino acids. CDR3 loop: CARSRQGLGEQYF. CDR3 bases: TGTGCCCGCAGCCGACAGGGGCTGGGCGAGCAGTACTTC.

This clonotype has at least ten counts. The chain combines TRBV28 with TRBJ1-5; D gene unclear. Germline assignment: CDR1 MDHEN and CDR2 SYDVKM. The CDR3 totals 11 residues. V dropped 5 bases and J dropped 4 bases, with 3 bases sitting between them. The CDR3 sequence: CASSQNQPQHF. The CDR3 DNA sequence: TGTGCCAGCAGTCAGAATCAGCCCCAGCATTTT.

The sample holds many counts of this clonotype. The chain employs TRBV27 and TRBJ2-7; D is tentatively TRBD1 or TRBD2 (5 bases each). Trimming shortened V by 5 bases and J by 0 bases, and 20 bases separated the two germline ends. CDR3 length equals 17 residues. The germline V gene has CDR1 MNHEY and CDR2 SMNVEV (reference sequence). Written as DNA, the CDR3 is TGTGCCAGCAGTAACCGGGACGTAGTGGGAAACTCCTACGAGCAGTACTTC. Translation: CASSNRDVVGNSYEQYF.

Here the CDR3 reads CASSQLTVNTEAFF. In nucleotides, the CDR3 is TGCGCCAGCAGCCAGTTGACGGTTAACACTGAAGCTTTCTTT. This chain links TRBV5-1 with TRBJ1-1, with D unresolved. Germline CDR1 SGHRS, CDR2 YFSETQ. The CDR3 extends over 14 amino acids. V was cut by 4 bases and J by 2 bases, with 12 bases left in between.

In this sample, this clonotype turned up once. The CDR3 coding sequence is TGTGTCAGCGGCGCCAATACAGGGGGCGCGTCCGAGCAGTACGTC. This encodes CVSGANTGGASEQYV. The chain uses TRBV6-1 and TRBJ2-7, with 9 bases matching TRBD1. The CDR3 totals 15 residues. Germline V CDR1 and CDR2: MNHNS, SASEGT.

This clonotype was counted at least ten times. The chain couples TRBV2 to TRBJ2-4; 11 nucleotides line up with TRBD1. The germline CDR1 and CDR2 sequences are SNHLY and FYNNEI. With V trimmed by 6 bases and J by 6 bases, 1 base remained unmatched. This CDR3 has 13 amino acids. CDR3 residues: CASRGTGGNIQYF. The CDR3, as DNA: TGTGCCAGCAGAGGGACAGGGGGAAACATTCAGTACTTC.

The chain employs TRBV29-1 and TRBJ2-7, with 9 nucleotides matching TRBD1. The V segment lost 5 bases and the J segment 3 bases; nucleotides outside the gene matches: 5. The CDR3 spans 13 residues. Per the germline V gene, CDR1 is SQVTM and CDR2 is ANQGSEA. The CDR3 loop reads CSVIQGAGYEQYF. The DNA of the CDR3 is TGCAGCGTTATACAGGGGGCAGGCTACGAGCAGTACTTC.

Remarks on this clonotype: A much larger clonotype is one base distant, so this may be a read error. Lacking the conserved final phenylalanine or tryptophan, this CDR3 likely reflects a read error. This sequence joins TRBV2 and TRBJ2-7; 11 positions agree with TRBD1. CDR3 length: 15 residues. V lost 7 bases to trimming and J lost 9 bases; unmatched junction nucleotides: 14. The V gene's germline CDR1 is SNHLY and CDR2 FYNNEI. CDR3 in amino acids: CASNRRTGGQAGQYL. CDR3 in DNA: TGTGCCAGCAATCGGAGGACAGGGGGCCAGGCAGGGCAGTACCTC.

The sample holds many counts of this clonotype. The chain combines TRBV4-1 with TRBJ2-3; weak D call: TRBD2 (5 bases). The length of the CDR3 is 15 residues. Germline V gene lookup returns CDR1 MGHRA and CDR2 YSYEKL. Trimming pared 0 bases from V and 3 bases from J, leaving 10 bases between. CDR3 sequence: CASSQEKRTTDTQYF. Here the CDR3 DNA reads TGCGCCAGCAGCCAAGAAAAGCGGACGACAGATACGCAGTATTTT.

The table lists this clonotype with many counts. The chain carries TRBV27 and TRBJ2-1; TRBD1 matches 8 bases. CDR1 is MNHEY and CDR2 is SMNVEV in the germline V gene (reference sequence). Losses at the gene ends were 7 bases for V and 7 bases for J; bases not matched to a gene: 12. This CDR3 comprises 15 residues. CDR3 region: CASTRSGTGKNEQFF. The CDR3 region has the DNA TGTGCCAGCACCAGATCCGGGACAGGTAAAAATGAGCAGTTCTTC.

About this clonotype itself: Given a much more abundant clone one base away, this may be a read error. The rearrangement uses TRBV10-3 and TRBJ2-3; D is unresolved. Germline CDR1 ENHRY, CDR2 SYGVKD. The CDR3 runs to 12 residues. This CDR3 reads CAVGRDTDTRYF. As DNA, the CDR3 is TGTGCCGTCGGCCGTGACACAGATACGCGGTATTTT.

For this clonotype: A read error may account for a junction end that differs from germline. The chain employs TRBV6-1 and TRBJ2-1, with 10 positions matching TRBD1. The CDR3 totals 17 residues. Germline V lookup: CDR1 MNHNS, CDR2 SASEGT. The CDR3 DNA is TGTGCCGGCAGCTTCTGGCCGGGACAGGGGAACCGTAATGAGCAGTTCTTC. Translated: CAGSFWPGQGNRNEQFF.

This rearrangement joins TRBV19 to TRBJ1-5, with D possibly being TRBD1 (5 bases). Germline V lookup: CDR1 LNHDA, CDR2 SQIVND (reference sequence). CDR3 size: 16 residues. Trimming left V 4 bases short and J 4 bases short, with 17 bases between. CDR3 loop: CASSRNRDGRNQPQHF. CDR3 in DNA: TGTGCCAGTAGTAGGAACCGGGACGGACGGAATCAGCCCCAGCATTTT.

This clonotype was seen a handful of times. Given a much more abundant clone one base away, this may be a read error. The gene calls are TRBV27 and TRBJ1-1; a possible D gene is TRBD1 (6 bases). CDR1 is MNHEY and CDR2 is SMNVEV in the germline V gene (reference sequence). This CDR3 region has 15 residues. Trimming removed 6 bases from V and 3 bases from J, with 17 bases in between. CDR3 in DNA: TGTGCCAGCAGGCCACGGGGGGCCGCGCACACTGAAGCTTTCTTT. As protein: CASRPRGAAHTEAFF.